This T cell receptor beta chain was obtained from a study of T cell responses to AZD1222 COVID-19 vaccine. V gave up 5 bases and J gave up 6 bases, with 22 bases separating them. The germline V gene encodes CDR1 SGHTA and CDR2 FQGNSA. The CDR3 runs 16 residues. This table comes from immunoSEQ multiplex PCR, and its TCRdb copy is limited to in-frame clones, with some not included. This table holds approximately 110,000 clones, around 88% found once. Findings of the study overall: When two AZD1222 doses had been given, Spike-specific TCR breadth and depth rose. Repertoires were obtained only post-peak T cell response.

Comments on this clone: Its cognate antigen is unknown.

The chain uses TRBV7-2 and TRBJ1-2; possibly TRBD1 for D (5 bases). Sequencing was performed on peripheral blood, taken 28 days after the second AZD1222 dose. This TCR derives from an adult who received the AZD1222 COVID-19 vaccine. The CDR3 here is CASSPRTTGGFNGYTF. As DNA, the CDR3 is TGTGCCAGCAGCCCGAGGACCACGGGGGGTTTCAATGGCTACACCTTC.